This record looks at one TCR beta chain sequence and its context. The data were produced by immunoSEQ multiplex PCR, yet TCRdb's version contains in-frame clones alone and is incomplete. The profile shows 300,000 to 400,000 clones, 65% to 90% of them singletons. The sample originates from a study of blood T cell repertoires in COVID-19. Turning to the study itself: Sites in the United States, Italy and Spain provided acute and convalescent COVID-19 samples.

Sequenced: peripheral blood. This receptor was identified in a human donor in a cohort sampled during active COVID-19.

The CDR3 loop reads CATKRALAGTGELFF. The CDR3 nucleotides are TGTGCCACTAAAAGAGCACTAGCGGGGACCGGGGAGCTGTTTTTT. This chain joins TRBV19 and TRBJ2-2; TRBD2 aligns across 10 bases. CDR3 size: 15 residues. The V segment lost 10 bases and the J segment 5 bases; nucleotides outside the gene matches: 10. Germline V gene sequence: CDR1 LNHDA, CDR2 SQIVND (reference sequence).